A selection of T cell receptor beta chains follows, all from one sample in a study of response to subunit inactivated influenza vaccine. TCRdb ran MiXCR on the RT-PCR reads and lists one entry per CDR3 protein. This table holds hundreds of thousands of distinct CDR3 sequences, approximately 15% found once. The sample here was PBMCs from blood, taken roughly 2 weeks before vaccination. Receptors originate from a man between 50 and 59 years old who received an inactivated influenza vaccine. Both conserved end residues are part of each CDR3. A D gene is named only where the DNA matches it firmly. The listing skips clone size in some rows; elsewhere it reads once, few, many or a size class.

size: few; D: TRBD2; V: TRBV20-1; J: TRBJ2-7; CDR3: CSARPSGLRSEQYF; DNA: TGCAGTGCTAGACCTAGCGGGCTCCGTAGCGAGCAGTACTTC
size: few; D: TRBD1; V: TRBV20-1; J: TRBJ1-2; CDR3: CSARGPGGLANYGYTF; DNA: TGCAGTGCTAGAGGGCCAGGGGGATTGGCTAACTATGGCTACACCTTC
size: -; D: -; V: TRBV4-2; J: TRBJ2-3; CDR3: CASSQDRLGTDTQYF; DNA: TGTGCCAGCAGCCAAGACAGACTCGGCACAGATACGCAGTATTTT
size: -; D: TRBD1; V: TRBV29-1; J: TRBJ2-2; CDR3: CSVGQGNTGELFF; DNA: TGCAGCGTAGGACAGGGGAACACCGGGGAGCTGTTTTTT
size: few; D: -; V: TRBV7-2; J: TRBJ2-1; CDR3: CASSLARDAYNEQFF; DNA: TGTGCCAGCAGCTTAGCCCGGGACGCATACAATGAGCAGTTCTTC
size: few; D: -; V: TRBV4-1; J: TRBJ1-1; CDR3: CASSQIGQSTEAFF; DNA: TGCGCCAGCAGCCAGATAGGACAGTCCACTGAAGCTTTCTTT
size: -; D: -; V: TRBV18; J: TRBJ2-7; CDR3: CASSQAEGYEQYF; DNA: TGTGCCAGCTCACAGGCGGAGGGCTACGAGCAGTACTTC
size: few; D: TRBD2; V: TRBV12-3/TRBV12-4; J: TRBJ2-7; CDR3: CASSQSPSGRINEQYF; DNA: TGTGCCAGCAGTCAATCCCCCAGCGGGAGAATCAACGAGCAGTACTTC
size: -; D: -; V: TRBV6-2/TRBV6-3; J: TRBJ1-1; CDR3: CASSRGIGTEAFF; DNA: TGTGCCAGCAGTCGGGGGATTGGCACTGAAGCTTTCTTT
size: -; D: -; V: TRBV14; J: TRBJ2-7; CDR3: CASSRVTSYEQYF; DNA: TGTGCCAGCTCGCGGGTTACCTCCTACGAGCAGTACTTC
size: few; D: -; V: TRBV20-1; J: TRBJ2-1; CDR3: CSVKGVGNEQFF; DNA: TGCAGTGTTAAAGGGGTGGGCAATGAGCAGTTCTTC
size: -; D: TRBD1; V: TRBV5-1; J: TRBJ2-5; CDR3: CASSLVRTGLETQYF; DNA: TGCGCCAGCAGCCTCGTTCGGACAGGGCTGGAGACCCAGTACTTC
size: -; D: -; V: TRBV29-1; J: TRBJ1-4; CDR3: CSAPGAGGKLFF; DNA: TGCAGCGCCCCGGGAGCCGGGGGGAAACTGTTTTTT
size: few; D: -; V: TRBV18; J: TRBJ2-7; CDR3: CASSPSGHYEQYF; DNA: TGTGCCAGCTCACCTTCCGGACACTACGAGCAGTACTTC
size: many; D: -; V: TRBV10-1; J: TRBJ2-2; CDR3: CASNSDRNTGELFF; DNA: TGCGCCAGCAATTCGGACAGGAACACCGGGGAGCTGTTTTTT
size: few; D: -; V: TRBV11-2; J: TRBJ2-7; CDR3: CASSLITGRSYEQYF; DNA: TGTGCCAGCAGCTTAATTACAGGGAGGTCCTACGAGCAGTACTTC
size: few; D: TRBD2; V: TRBV9; J: TRBJ2-2; CDR3: CASSPSGSGGARPGELFF; DNA: TGTGCCAGCAGCCCAAGTGGTAGCGGGGGGGCCCGGCCCGGGGAGCTGTTTTTT
size: -; D: -; V: TRBV6-2/TRBV6-3; J: TRBJ1-1; CDR3: CASSYSSVNTEAFF; DNA: TGTGCCAGCAGTTACTCTTCGGTGAACACTGAAGCTTTCTTT
size: few; D: TRBD2; V: TRBV7-9; J: TRBJ2-3; CDR3: CASSPRGLAGADTQYF; DNA: TGTGCCAGCAGCCCCCGGGGACTAGCGGGGGCAGATACGCAGTATTTT
size: -; D: TRBD1; V: TRBV5-1; J: TRBJ2-7; CDR3: CASRLQGEGEQYF; DNA: TGCGCCAGCAGGTTACAGGGGGAAGGTGAGCAGTACTTC
size: few; D: -; V: TRBV5-1; J: TRBJ1-3; CDR3: CASSLSYVIPVNSGNTIYF; DNA: TGCGCCAGCAGCCTGAGCTACGTGATCCCGGTTAACTCTGGAAACACCATATATTTT
size: -; D: -; V: TRBV5-1; J: TRBJ2-7; CDR3: CAGSLGAGVEQYF; DNA: TGCGCCGGCAGCTTGGGGGCAGGGGTCGAGCAGTACTTC
size: many; D: -; V: TRBV9; J: TRBJ1-2; CDR3: CASSNSNYGYTF; DNA: TGTGCCAGCAGCAACTCAAACTATGGCTACACCTTC
size: few; D: TRBD1; V: TRBV5-1; J: TRBJ2-2; CDR3: CASSRIRDSNTGELFF; DNA: TGCGCCAGCAGCAGGATTCGGGACAGTAACACCGGGGAGCTGTTTTTT
size: many; D: -; V: TRBV7-9; J: TRBJ1-5; CDR3: CASRTRPGNQPQHF; DNA: TGTGCCAGCAGGACGCGTCCGGGCAATCAGCCCCAGCATTTT
size: -; D: TRBD2; V: TRBV11-2; J: TRBJ2-1; CDR3: CASSLVPLLAGGPNEQFF; DNA: TGTGCCAGCAGCTTAGTACCCTTACTAGCGGGGGGGCCTAATGAGCAGTTCTTC
size: many; D: -; V: TRBV12-3/TRBV12-4; J: TRBJ2-7; CDR3: CASSSQPYEQYF; DNA: TGTGCCAGCAGTTCCCAGCCCTACGAGCAGTACTTC
size: many; D: -; V: TRBV4-2; J: TRBJ2-1; CDR3: CASSQDARSSYNEQFF; DNA: TGTGCCAGCAGCCAAGATGCGAGAAGCTCCTACAATGAGCAGTTCTTC
size: few; D: TRBD1; V: TRBV29-1; J: TRBJ2-2; CDR3: CSVDAGGYTGELFF; DNA: TGCAGCGTTGACGCAGGGGGATATACCGGGGAGCTGTTTTTT
size: -; D: TRBD1; V: TRBV20-1; J: TRBJ2-5; CDR3: CSAREQGARWGETQYF; DNA: TGCAGTGCAAGGGAACAGGGGGCAAGATGGGGAGAGACCCAGTACTTC